The 20 T cell receptor beta chains listed next were all sequenced from one sample in a study of post-analysis software for immune sequencing data. Their antigens remain unidentified. The study's findings and limits: The study found TRBV5-6, TRBV5-1 and TRBV20-1 among roughly 5 TRBV segments more frequent in patients than controls.

Tagging with unique molecular identifiers was a feature of the TCR beta cDNA libraries. MiXCR, run by TCRdb on the PCR reads, gives a single entry per CDR3 protein. The sample lists about 200,000 distinct CDR3 sequences; 29% were seen once. The material sequenced was blood. The receptors come from a girl younger than 18 with multiple sclerosis.

As regards this clonotype: It may be a read error: a sequence one base away is much more abundant. The chain recombines TRBV5-5 with TRBJ1-5, with D tentatively TRBD1 (6 bases). Germline assignment: CDR1 SGHKS and CDR2 YYEKEE (reference sequence). The CDR3 contains 15 residues. Written as DNA, the CDR3 is TGTGCCAACAGCCGGTGGACAGATCTTTATCAGCCCCAGCATTTT. It yields the protein CANSRWTDLYQPQHF.

There are a few counts of this clonotype. The CDR3 region has the DNA TGCAGCTCCGGGACAGGGAACTATGGCTACACCTTC. Protein product: CSSGTGNYGYTF. V usage is TRBV29-1 and J usage is TRBJ1-2, with 9 bases identical to TRBD1. The length of the CDR3 is 12 residues. Losses at the gene ends were 8 bases for V and 2 bases for J; bases not matched to a gene: 3. The V gene's germline CDR1 is SQVTM and CDR2 ANQGSEA.

V is TRBV24-1 and J is TRBJ2-3; D possibly matches TRBD1 or TRBD2 (5 bases each). CDR3 length: 13 amino acids. CDR1 is KGHDR and CDR2 is SFDVKD in the germline V gene. The V end lost 9 bases, the J end lost 4 bases, and 13 bases lay between the germline ends. The CDR3 sequence is CATDRDDADTQYF. As DNA, the CDR3 is TGTGCCACCGATCGGGACGACGCAGATACGCAGTATTTT.

This clonotype has just a few counts. This sequence may be a read error, since a much larger clone differs from it by one base. The J gene is TRBJ2-1, the V gene TRBV6-2 or TRBV6-3; D is perhaps TRBD1 (6 bases). Trimming took 5 bases from V and 3 from J, leaving 14 bases between them. Germline V gene lookup returns CDR1 MNHEY and CDR2 SVGEGT. This CDR3 has 15 amino acids. The CDR3 here is CASSHWDTYYNEQFF. The CDR3 region has the DNA TGTGCCAGCAGTCACTGGGACACCTACTACAATGAGCAGTTCTTC.

A word on this clonotype: A much larger clone sits a single nucleotide away, making a read error possible. The chain links TRBV5-6 to TRBJ2-7; D may be TRBD2 (5 bases). V lost 9 bases and J lost 7, with 29 bases in between. The CDR3 contains 16 residues. CDR1 SGHDT and CDR2 YYEEEE come from the germline V gene. This chain's CDR3 is CATQRDEGEVENEQYF. CDR3 sequence (DNA): TGTGCCACACAACGTGACGAGGGTGAAGTAGAGAATGAGCAGTACTTC.

This chain uses TRBV5-6 with TRBJ2-7; 9 nucleotides match TRBD1. CDR1 SGHDT and CDR2 YYEEEE come from the germline V gene. This CDR3 is built from 12 residues. The V gene end was trimmed by 6 bases and the J gene end by 12 bases; junction bases not matched to a gene: 10. The CDR3 is CASNQTGTGPYF. In DNA form, the CDR3 reads TGTGCCAGCAACCAAACCGGGACAGGGCCGTACTTC.

This clonotype was found many times. The chain links TRBV20-1 to TRBJ2-7; 10 bases match TRBD2. The CDR3 spans 16 residues. Germline CDR1 is DFQATT and CDR2 is SNEGSKA (reference sequence). V was clipped by 3 bases and J by 2 bases; unmatched bases: 10. The chain's CDR3 is CSASRTSGDPTYEQYF. As DNA, the CDR3 is TGCAGTGCTAGCCGAACTAGCGGGGACCCGACCTACGAGCAGTACTTC.

This clonotype occurred many times. The chain carries TRBV29-1 and TRBJ1-2; D possibly corresponds to TRBD1 (5 bases). Per germline, CDR1 SQVTM and CDR2 ANQGSEA. This CDR3 is built from 14 residues. V was cut by 6 bases and J by 4 bases, with 18 bases left in between. The CDR3 reads CSVQGSEGIYGYTF. In DNA form, the CDR3 reads TGCAGCGTCCAGGGAAGTGAGGGTATCTATGGCTACACCTTC.

This clonotype occurred a few times. J is TRBJ2-7 and V is TRBV20-1, with a possible D match to TRBD2 (6 bases). This CDR3 is 14 amino acids long. V was shortened by 5 bases and J by 2 bases, with 16 bases between the two germline ends. Per germline, CDR1 DFQATT and CDR2 SNEGSKA (reference sequence). In DNA, the CDR3 is TGCAGTGCTCCCGGGGGAGTGGGGCCCTACGAGCAGTACTTC. Protein sequence: CSAPGGVGPYEQYF.

Many counts were recorded for this clonotype. V and J are TRBV12-3 or TRBV12-4 and TRBJ1-5; no firm D call. CDR3 size: 14 residues. V shed 6 bases and J shed 0 bases, with 9 bases lying between them. The CDR3 protein is CASSLPASNQPQHF. CDR3 DNA sequence: TGTGCCAGCAGCCTCCCAGCTAGCAATCAGCCCCAGCATTTT.

The rearrangement uses TRBV5-6 and TRBJ2-3, with D tentatively TRBD1 (6 bases). The CDR3 has 14 residues. Between the trimmed V and J ends, which lost 0 bases and 7 bases, there was a span of 12 bases. Germline CDR1 is SGHDT and CDR2 is YYEEEE. In DNA form, the CDR3 reads TGTGCCAGCAGCTTGGATGACAGGAAAAATACGCAGTATTTT. Translation gives CASSLDDRKNTQYF. Based on the CDR3 plus reference TRBV5-6 and TRBJ2-3, the full variable domain is DAGVTQSPTHLIKTRGQQVTLRCSPKSGHDTVSWYQQALGQGPQFIFQYYEEEERQRGNFPDRFSGHQFPNYSSELNVNALLLGDSALYLCASSLDDRKNTQYFGPGTRLTVL.

At least ten counts were recorded for this clonotype. Possible read error: a much larger clone is one base away. The chain couples TRBV7-2 to TRBJ2-7, with 9 bases that match TRBD2. Germline V gives CDR1 SGHTA, CDR2 FQGNSA. Trimming removed 4 bases from V and 5 bases from J; junction bases left unmatched: 6. The CDR3 covers 14 residues. Here the CDR3 DNA reads TGTGCCAGCAGCTGGGCTAGCGGGAACCACGAGCAGTACTTC. It specifies CASSWASGNHEQYF.

The chain recombines TRBV29-1 with TRBJ1-2, with D maybe TRBD1 (5 bases). Per the germline V gene, CDR1 is SQVTM and CDR2 is ANQGSEA. The length of the CDR3 is 12 residues. V was trimmed by 5 bases and J by 8 bases, leaving 15 bases between them. The CDR3 region is CSVRGVNVGYTF. The CDR3 DNA reads TGCAGCGTTCGGGGGGTTAACGTGGGCTACACCTTC.

This chain joins TRBV2 and TRBJ2-4; D call uncertain. V lost 3 bases to trimming and J lost 8 bases, with 14 bases between them. CDR3 size: 14 residues. Per the germline V gene, CDR1 is SNHLY and CDR2 is FYNNEI. The CDR3 loop reads CASSDRSLIDIQYF. The CDR3 nucleotides read TGTGCCAGCAGTGATAGGTCTCTAATCGACATTCAGTACTTC.

This clonotype was counted ten times or more. The chain joins TRBV12-3 or TRBV12-4 to TRBJ2-4, with 11 bases lining up with TRBD2. J lost 15 bases, V lost 6 bases, and 13 bases had no gene match. The length of the CDR3 is 14 residues. The CDR3 DNA reads TGTGCCAGCAGCCTAGGACTAGCGGGCTCTGGGCGGTACTTC. Its protein product is CASSLGLAGSGRYF.

V and J are TRBV10-3 and TRBJ1-5; 9 positions agree with TRBD1. Germline values: CDR1 ENHRY, CDR2 SYGVKD. Unmatched junction bases numbered 8, after V lost 5 bases and J lost 0 bases. CDR3 length: 17 amino acids. The CDR3 sequence is CAISNPGQGYSNQPQHF. CDR3 DNA sequence: TGTGCCATCAGTAACCCGGGACAGGGATATAGCAATCAGCCCCAGCATTTT.

This clonotype was observed a handful of times. This chain links TRBV29-1 with TRBJ2-3; tentative D call: TRBD2 (5 bases). The CDR3 totals 13 residues. The germline V and J ends were trimmed by 6 bases and 2 bases, with 12 bases remaining between them. CDR1 and CDR2 (germline): SQVTM, ANQGSEA. The CDR3 loop reads CSVRGYLTDTQYF. In DNA, the CDR3 is TGCAGCGTACGAGGGTACCTCACAGATACGCAGTATTTT.

This clonotype was observed many times. The rearrangement joins TRBV6-5 to TRBJ2-7; 8 bases fit TRBD1. Germline trimming cut 0 bases from V and 0 bases from J; bases unmatched to any gene: 10. CDR1 and CDR2 from the germline V gene are MNHEY and SVGAGI. The CDR3 consists of 18 residues. The CDR3 nucleotides read TGTGCCAGCAGTTACTCGAGTGGGACAGGAGCGAGCTCCTACGAGCAGTACTTC. It is translated as CASSYSSGTGASSYEQYF.

The chain has TRBV12-3 or TRBV12-4 and TRBJ2-1; 7 bases align to TRBD1. Trimming cost V 4 bases and J 2 bases; bases outside gene matches: 17. This CDR3 spans 19 amino acids. DNA for the CDR3: TGTGCCAGCAGTTCCTCTAGACCCTCCGTGGGGACAGCCTACAATGAGCAGTTCTTC. This encodes CASSSSRPSVGTAYNEQFF.

In its sample, this clonotype was seen a few times. The chain carries TRBV20-1 and TRBJ1-2; TRBD1 is a possible D gene (6 bases). Per the germline V gene, CDR1 is DFQATT and CDR2 is SNEGSKA (reference sequence). This CDR3 spans 13 amino acids. V was clipped by 2 bases and J by 4 bases, with 11 bases between them. For the CDR3, the DNA is TGCAGTGCTAGACAAACAGGGATCTATGGCTACACCTTC. Translation: CSARQTGIYGYTF.